The next 25 T cell receptor beta chains were all read from a single sample in a study of T cell changes during pregnancy in multiple sclerosis. Sequencing used immunoSEQ multiplex PCR; TCRdb keeps in-frame clones, though not all of them. Of roughly 49,000 clones listed, about 95% are singletons. Sequences were derived from CD8+ T cells from peripheral blood mononuclear cells, sampled in the first trimester of pregnancy. The receptors come from a female donor with multiple sclerosis, enrolled in a pregnancy study.

The V call is TRBV21-1, the J call TRBJ1-1. TRBV21-1 is annotated as a pseudogene. This CDR3 has 18 amino acids. CDR3 protein: CARMAQKYSRRGNTEAFF. Written as DNA, the CDR3 is TGTGCCAGGATGGCACAGAAATACAGTCGGAGGGGGAACACTGAAGCTTTCTTT.

This chain connects TRBV7-2 to TRBJ2-7, with D possibly being TRBD2 (6 bases). Germline V lookup: CDR1 SGHTA, CDR2 FQGNSA. V lost 3 bases and J lost 4, with 13 bases in between. CDR3 length equals 14 residues. The CDR3 nucleotides are TGTGCCAGCAGCTTTAGTCTAGCGAGATACGAGCAGTACTTC. This codes for CASSFSLARYEQYF.

The chain links TRBV6-4 to TRBJ1-1, with no clear D. This CDR3 has 18 amino acids. The V gene lost 6 bases and the J gene lost 0 bases, with 23 bases spanning the gap. Germline V gene data show CDR1 as MRHNA and CDR2 as SNTAGT. CDR3 sequence (DNA): TGTGCCAGCAGCACCACTAGACCATTTGGGGAGATGAACACTGAAGCTTTCTTT. Its translation is CASSTTRPFGEMNTEAFF.

The rearrangement joins TRBV14 to TRBJ2-1; 10 bases align to TRBD2. The J segment lost 10 bases and the V segment lost 8 bases, leaving 8 bases of the junction unmatched. Germline assignment: CDR1 SGHDN and CDR2 FVKESK. The length of the CDR3 is 13 residues. The CDR3 DNA reads as TGTGCCAGCCGCCGAGGGACTAGCGTCGAGCAGTTCTTC. Amino acids: CASRRGTSVEQFF.

The chain employs TRBV27 and TRBJ2-7, with 7 bases matching TRBD1. CDR1 is MNHEY and CDR2 is SMNVEV in the germline V gene (reference sequence). V dropped 5 bases and J dropped 3; count of bases not matched to a gene: 4. CDR3 length: 13 residues. Here the CDR3 DNA reads TGTGCCAGCAGTCCAGGGACAGTCTACGAGCAGTACTTC. Protein sequence: CASSPGTVYEQYF.

The chain carries TRBV13 and TRBJ2-7, with 8 bases matching TRBD2. V shed 0 bases and J 4 bases; nucleotides not matched to a gene: 8. This CDR3 is 16 amino acids long. CDR1 and CDR2 (germline): PRHDT, FYEKMQ (reference sequence). The CDR3 is CASSLGGAGVVYEQYF. In DNA form, the CDR3 reads TGTGCCAGCAGCTTAGGAGGAGCGGGAGTCGTTTACGAGCAGTACTTC.

The rearrangement joins TRBV28 to TRBJ2-3; 7 bases line up with TRBD2. Trimming at V came to 3 bases and at J to 9 bases, leaving 3 bases not matched to a gene. The germline V gene has CDR1 MDHEN and CDR2 SYDVKM. CDR3 size: 12 residues. The CDR3 sequence: CASSFRGETQYF. The CDR3 coding sequence is TGTGCCAGCAGTTTTCGGGGGGAAACGCAGTATTTT.

V and J are TRBV7-9 and TRBJ1-5; D gene ambiguous. Germline lookup yields CDR1 SEHNR and CDR2 FQNEAQ (reference sequence). Deletions cut 5 bases from V and 7 bases from J, with 9 bases between. The CDR3 totals 12 residues. The CDR3 DNA is TGTGCCAGCAGCCCCGGGTCCCAGCCCCAGCATTTT. Translating it yields CASSPGSQPQHF.

This clone showed up just once. The J gene is TRBJ1-1, the V gene TRBV19; 7 bases line up with TRBD1. CDR3 length: 14 amino acids. Germline trimming cut 5 bases from V and 4 bases from J; bases unmatched to any gene: 7. The germline V gene has CDR1 LNHDA and CDR2 SQIVND (reference sequence). The CDR3 DNA follows: TGTGCCAGTAGTCAACCCCCAGGGGGCACTGAAGCTTTCTTT. Residues: CASSQPPGGTEAFF. Full variable domain (missing parts from reference TRBV19 and TRBJ1-1): DGGITQSPKYLFRKEGQNVTLSCEQNLNHDAMYWYRQDPGQGLRLIYYSQIVNDFQKGDIAEGYSVSREKKESFPLTVTSAQKNPTAFYLCASSQPPGGTEAFFGQGTRLTVV.

This clone was recorded only once. The chain employs TRBV11-2 and TRBJ1-1, with D perhaps TRBD1 (6 bases). Germline CDR1 and CDR2: SGHAT and FQNNGV. This CDR3 region has 15 residues. The V and J ends lost 6 bases and 8 bases respectively, with 22 bases between them. The CDR3 nucleotides are TGTGCCAGCAGGTATTCTACCACAGGGCCCCCCGAAGCTTTCTTT. This codes for CASRYSTTGPPEAFF.

The J gene is TRBJ2-7, the V gene TRBV19; 7 bases fit TRBD1. There are 16 residues in the CDR3. CDR1 is LNHDA, CDR2 SQIVND, per germline (reference sequence). V trimming: 5 bases; J trimming: 5 bases; junction bases outside the gene matches: 15. The CDR3 sequence: CASSPRLDLTGHEQYF. CDR3 nucleotide sequence: TGTGCCAGTAGTCCTCGGTTGGACTTGACAGGGCACGAGCAGTACTTC.

This chain links TRBV19 with TRBJ1-2, with D possibly matching TRBD1 (5 bases). In germline, CDR1 is LNHDA, CDR2 SQIVND (reference sequence). This CDR3 spans 14 amino acids. Between the trimmed V and J ends, which lost 5 bases and 1 base, there was a span of 11 bases. CDR3 amino acids: CASSPQDSNYGYTF. The CDR3 nucleotides are TGTGCCAGTAGTCCTCAAGACAGTAACTATGGCTACACCTTC.

This chain links TRBV15 with TRBJ2-5; TRBD1 aligns across 9 bases. The CDR3 is 15 amino acids. The germline CDR1 and CDR2 sequences are LNHNV and YYDKDF (reference sequence). The V segment lost 2 bases and the J segment 3 bases; nucleotides outside the gene matches: 4. For the CDR3, the DNA is TGTGCCACCAGCAGATCTCGGACAGGGGAAGAGACCCAGTACTTC. The encoded protein is CATSRSRTGEETQYF.

The rearrangement joins TRBV28 to TRBJ1-5, with D possibly TRBD1 on 5 matching bases. Trimming removed 8 bases at V and 5 bases at J, with 22 bases between. CDR3 length: 16 residues. Per germline, CDR1 MDHEN and CDR2 SYDVKM. The CDR3 here is CASFRVGGESYQPQHF. DNA of the CDR3: TGTGCCAGCTTTCGGGTTGGGGGGGAATCTTATCAGCCCCAGCATTTT.

The chain combines TRBV10-3 with TRBJ1-4; D not resolved. CDR3 size: 13 residues. CDR1 is ENHRY, CDR2 SYGVKD, per germline. V shed 2 bases and J shed 4 bases, with 5 bases lying between them. The CDR3 DNA sequence: TGTGCCATCAGTGAGACAAGTAATGAAAAACTGTTTTTT. Protein product: CAISETSNEKLFF.

The genes are TRBV5-6 and TRBJ2-3; possibly TRBD2 for D (6 bases). The germline V gene has CDR1 SGHDT and CDR2 YYEEEE. The CDR3 is 14 amino acids. The V and J ends lost 5 bases and 4 bases respectively, with 14 bases between them. For the CDR3, the DNA is TGTGCCAGCAGTCTGGGGGGTCGGGCAGATACGCAGTATTTT. Its translation is CASSLGGRADTQYF. Variable domain in full (rest from reference TRBV5-6 and TRBJ2-3): DAGVTQSPTHLIKTRGQQVTLRCSPKSGHDTVSWYQQALGQGPQFIFQYYEEEERQRGNFPDRFSGHQFPNYSSELNVNALLLGDSALYLCASSLGGRADTQYFGPGTRLTVL.

CDR3 sequence: CSVWGRGAGDYEQYF. As DNA, the CDR3 is TGCAGCGTTTGGGGTCGCGGAGCGGGGGACTACGAGCAGTACTTC. The chain carries TRBV29-1 and TRBJ2-7, with 8 nucleotides matching TRBD2. CDR1 is SQVTM, CDR2 ANQGSEA, per germline. The CDR3 sequence is 15 residues long. Trimming cost V 5 bases and J 3 bases; bases outside gene matches: 12.

The V call is TRBV28, the J call TRBJ2-2; 9 nucleotides line up with TRBD1. CDR3 size: 15 residues. J was trimmed by 3 bases and V by 6 bases; bases with no gene match: 5. Germline lookup yields CDR1 MDHEN and CDR2 SYDVKM. CDR3 protein: CASSTGGSDTGELFF. Here the CDR3 DNA reads TGTGCCAGCAGCACAGGGGGCTCGGACACCGGGGAGCTGTTTTTT.

The J gene is TRBJ1-1, the V gene TRBV12-5; a weak D match, TRBD1 (5 bases). Trimming shortened V by 5 bases and J by 11 bases, and 12 bases separated the two germline ends. The germline CDR1 and CDR2 sequences are LGHNT and FRNRAP. The CDR3 is 11 residues long. The DNA for the CDR3 is TGTGCTAGTGGTCTCGGACGGGGGGCTTTCTTT. Protein: CASGLGRGAFF.

The V call is TRBV4-1, the J call TRBJ1-1; TRBD1 is a possible D gene (5 bases). Trimming shortened V by 1 base and J by 10 bases, and 13 bases separated the two germline ends. Germline loops: CDR1 MGHRA, CDR2 YSYEKL. This CDR3 is built from 13 residues. CDR3 loop: CASSQAAGVGAFF. The CDR3 DNA is TGCGCCAGCAGCCAAGCAGCGGGGGTCGGAGCTTTCTTT.

A single count supports this clone. CDR3 protein: CASSKDDRGPCGETQYF. CDR3 coding DNA: TGTGCCAGCAGCAAAGACGACAGGGGGCCCTGCGGAGAGACCCAGTACTTC. V and J are TRBV21-1 and TRBJ2-5; the table's D call TRBD1 went unverified against the DNA. TRBV21-1 is designated a pseudogene. CDR3 size: 17 residues.

This chain links TRBV10-2 with TRBJ1-1; TRBD1 agrees at 7 bases. This CDR3 contains 15 residues. Germline assignment: CDR1 WSHSY and CDR2 SAAADI. J was trimmed by 3 bases and V by 3 bases; bases with no gene match: 7. CDR3: CASSDTTGIDTEAFF. The CDR3 DNA is TGCGCCAGCAGTGACACGACAGGGATCGACACTGAAGCTTTCTTT.

The chain carries TRBV30 and TRBJ1-2; weak D call: TRBD1 (6 bases). V was pared by 3 bases and J by 7 bases, with 9 bases between. CDR3 length equals 11 residues. The germline V gene has CDR1 GTSNPN and CDR2 SVGIG (reference sequence). As DNA, the CDR3 is TGTGCCTGGAGGGGGGCGCGTGGCTACACCTTC. Protein product: CAWRGARGYTF.

Here the CDR3 DNA reads TGTGCCTGGAGAGGGACTGGATCTAGCACAGATACGCAGTATTTT. Translation gives CAWRGTGSSTDTQYF. V and J are TRBV30 and TRBJ2-3; D may be TRBD2 (6 bases). The V gene's germline CDR1 is GTSNPN and CDR2 SVGIG (reference sequence). The CDR3 totals 15 residues. V shed 3 bases and J shed 0 bases, with 13 bases lying between them.

The V call is TRBV28, the J call TRBJ1-5; D is undetermined. Trimming removed 6 bases at V and 10 bases at J, with 13 bases between. Germline CDR1 is MDHEN and CDR2 is SYDVKM. The length of the CDR3 is 12 residues. The CDR3 nucleotides read TGTGCCAGCAGGAGACAAATGGATCCCCAGCATTTT. Residues: CASRRQMDPQHF. The whole variable domain, remainder taken from reference TRBV28 and TRBJ1-5, is DVKVTQSSRYLVKRTGEKVFLECVQDMDHENMFWYRQDPGLGLRLIYFSYDVKMKEKGDIPEGYSVSREKKERFSLILESASTNQTSMYLCASRRQMDPQHFGDGTRLSIL.